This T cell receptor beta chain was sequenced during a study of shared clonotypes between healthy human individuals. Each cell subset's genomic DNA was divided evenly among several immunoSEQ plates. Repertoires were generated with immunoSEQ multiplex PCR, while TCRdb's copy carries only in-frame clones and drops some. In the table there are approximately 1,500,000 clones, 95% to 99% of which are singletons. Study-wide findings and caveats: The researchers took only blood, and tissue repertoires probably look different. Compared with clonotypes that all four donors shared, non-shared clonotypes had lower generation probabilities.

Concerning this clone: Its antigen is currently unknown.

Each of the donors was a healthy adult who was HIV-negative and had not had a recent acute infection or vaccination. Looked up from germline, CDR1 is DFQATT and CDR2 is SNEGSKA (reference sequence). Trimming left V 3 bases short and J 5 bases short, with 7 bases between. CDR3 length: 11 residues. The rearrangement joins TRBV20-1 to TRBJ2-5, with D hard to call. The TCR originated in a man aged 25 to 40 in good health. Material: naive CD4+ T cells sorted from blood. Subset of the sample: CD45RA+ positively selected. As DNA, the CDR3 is TGCAGTGCTAGTAGTTGGGAGACCCAGTACTTC. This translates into CSASSWETQYF.